Below are 31 T cell receptor beta chains sequenced from a single sample in a study of identical twins. MiXCR was run by TCRdb on the 5' RACE reads, yielding one entry per CDR3 protein. The data hold approximately 890,000 distinct CDR3 sequences, with around 12% observed a single time. In addition, the sample was reused for a study of yellow fever vaccine responses in identical twins.

The sequenced material came from PBMCs. The receptors were gathered from a woman younger than 30 in good health.

This clonotype occurred a few times. The chain combines TRBV29-1 with TRBJ2-7, with D perhaps given as TRBD1 or TRBD2 (6 bases each). This CDR3 is 13 amino acids long. V was trimmed by 5 bases and J by 1 base, leaving 12 bases between them. CDR1 is SQVTM, CDR2 ANQGSEA, per germline. CDR3 region: CSVTLGGSYEQYV. Here the CDR3 DNA reads TGCAGCGTTACCCTAGGGGGGTCCTACGAGCAGTACGTC.

This clonotype has ten or more counts. The J gene is TRBJ2-3, the V gene TRBV28; the D is unclear. V gave up 2 bases and J gave up 0 bases, with 9 bases separating them. CDR3 length: 15 residues. The germline V gene has CDR1 MDHEN and CDR2 SYDVKM. In nucleotides, the CDR3 is TGTGCCAGCAGTTTACCTAAGGGTAGCACAGATACGCAGTATTTT. Protein sequence: CASSLPKGSTDTQYF. Variable domain in full (rest from reference TRBV28 and TRBJ2-3): DVKVTQSSRYLVKRTGEKVFLECVQDMDHENMFWYRQDPGLGLRLIYFSYDVKMKEKGDIPEGYSVSREKKERFSLILESASTNQTSMYLCASSLPKGSTDTQYFGPGTRLTVL.

In this sample, this clonotype turned up a few times. The V call is TRBV29-1, the J call TRBJ2-1; possible D gene TRBD2, 5 bases. Germline V gene sequence: CDR1 SQVTM, CDR2 ANQGSEA. Trimming stripped 7 bases from V and 4 bases from J, with 17 bases between. This CDR3 comprises 14 residues. CDR3 protein: CSATLITGYNEQFF. CDR3 bases: TGCAGCGCTACACTCATCACGGGGTACAATGAGCAGTTCTTC.

The V gene is TRBV2, the J gene TRBJ2-1; D remains unclear. The CDR3 is 13 amino acids. V lost 11 bases, J lost 0 bases, and 11 bases lay in between. The germline V gene encodes CDR1 SNHLY and CDR2 FYNNEI. This CDR3 reads CACLLDSYNEQFF. The CDR3 DNA reads TGTGCCTGCCTGCTTGACTCCTACAATGAGCAGTTCTTC.

This clonotype occurred a few times. The genes are TRBV7-2 and TRBJ2-5, with 16 bases aligning to TRBD2. Germline values: CDR1 SGHTA, CDR2 FQGNSA. V lost 0 bases and J lost 1; bases outside the gene matches: 5. The CDR3 sequence is 19 residues long. CDR3 nucleotides: TGTGCCAGCAGCTTAGCGGGACTAGCGGGGGGGCTTTTCCAAGAGACCCAGTACTTC. It specifies CASSLAGLAGGLFQETQYF.

This clonotype turned up a few times. The chain has TRBV10-3 and TRBJ2-1; 7 nucleotides line up with TRBD1. CDR3 length equals 15 residues. V dropped 4 bases and J dropped 1; count of bases not matched to a gene: 4. Germline V gene sequence: CDR1 ENHRY, CDR2 SYGVKD. The CDR3: CAISGNRGSYNEQFF. CDR3 DNA: TGTGCCATCAGTGGAAACAGGGGTTCCTACAATGAGCAGTTCTTC.

CDR3 sequence reads: CAAFDQETQYF. The CDR3 region has the DNA TGTGCCGCCTTCGACCAAGAGACCCAGTACTTC. This chain links TRBV27 with TRBJ2-5; D not resolved. The CDR3 extends over 11 amino acids. The V gene lost 11 bases and the J gene lost 0 bases, with 7 bases spanning the gap. Looked up from germline, CDR1 is MNHEY and CDR2 is SMNVEV (reference sequence).

This clonotype was counted only a few times. The chain recombines TRBV28 with TRBJ2-4, with D perhaps matching TRBD2 (6 bases). The germline CDR1 and CDR2 sequences are MDHEN and SYDVKM. The V and J ends lost 3 bases and 0 bases respectively, with 21 bases between them. The CDR3 sequence is 19 residues long. The CDR3 is CASSFKRNPGGAAKNIQYF. The CDR3 coding sequence is TGTGCCAGCAGTTTTAAGCGGAACCCCGGAGGGGCAGCCAAAAACATTCAGTACTTC.

This chain uses TRBV20-1 with TRBJ2-3; possible D gene TRBD2, 5 bases. This CDR3 contains 12 residues. The V and J ends lost 5 bases and 6 bases respectively, with 12 bases between them. CDR1 is DFQATT, CDR2 SNEGSKA, per germline (reference sequence). This CDR3 reads CSALPGVDTQYF. CDR3 nucleotide sequence: TGCAGTGCTTTGCCCGGGGTGGATACGCAGTATTTT.

This clonotype was seen a handful of times. The rearrangement links TRBV6-1 to TRBJ2-7; 7 positions agree with TRBD1. Germline CDR1 is MNHNS and CDR2 is SASEGT. The length of the CDR3 is 16 residues. V was pared by 5 bases and J by 5 bases, with 15 bases of the junction left unmatched. CDR3: CASSTITRQGSNEQYF. DNA of the CDR3: TGTGCCAGCAGTACCATAACAAGACAGGGTTCCAACGAGCAGTACTTC.

The V gene is TRBV20-1, the J gene TRBJ2-5, with D possibly being TRBD2 (6 bases). Trimming left V 0 bases short and J 5 bases short, with 19 bases between. The CDR3 contains 16 residues. Per the germline V gene, CDR1 is DFQATT and CDR2 is SNEGSKA (reference sequence). CDR3: CSARDNVGGGFETQYF. In DNA form, the CDR3 reads TGCAGTGCTAGAGATAACGTAGGTGGGGGGTTCGAGACCCAGTACTTC.

This clonotype was observed at least ten times. The genes are TRBV12-3 or TRBV12-4 and TRBJ2-2; unclear D gene. Trimming pared 1 base from V and 5 bases from J, leaving 8 bases between. The length of the CDR3 is 14 residues. In nucleotides, the CDR3 is TGTGCCAGCAGTTTAGGGTTTAAGACCGGGGAGCTGTTTTTT. Translated, it gives CASSLGFKTGELFF.

This clonotype has more than one count but fewer than ten. In DNA form, the CDR3 reads TGTGCCAGCAGTTTGAATTCCCAGCTCGGGGAGACCCAGTACTTC. It yields the protein CASSLNSQLGETQYF. J is TRBJ2-5 and V is TRBV27; D remains unclear. Germline CDR1 is MNHEY and CDR2 is SMNVEV (reference sequence). This CDR3 has 15 residues. Trimming removed 3 bases at V and 5 bases at J, with 16 bases between.

This clonotype showed up many times. The rearrangement joins TRBV4-1 to TRBJ2-1, with 9 bases fitting TRBD2. CDR1 is MGHRA and CDR2 is YSYEKL in the germline V gene. This CDR3 comprises 16 residues. The V segment lost 1 base and the J segment 7 bases; nucleotides outside the gene matches: 8. The CDR3 here is CASSQVPSGVPNEQFF. CDR3 bases: TGCGCCAGCAGCCAAGTCCCTAGCGGGGTGCCAAATGAGCAGTTCTTC.

This clonotype was observed a handful of times. The V call is TRBV28, the J call TRBJ2-7; the D gene is possibly TRBD1 (5 bases). Germline assignment: CDR1 MDHEN and CDR2 SYDVKM. The CDR3 is made up of 16 amino acids. With 8 bases removed from V and 2 bases from J, the gap between germline ends came to 22 bases. CDR3 loop: CASGAGLLNNTYEQYV. The DNA for the CDR3 is TGTGCCAGCGGGGCTGGTCTATTGAACAACACCTACGAGCAGTACGTC.

This clonotype has more than one count but fewer than ten. The V gene is TRBV10-3, the J gene TRBJ1-2, with TRBD1 matching 7 bases. In germline, CDR1 is ENHRY, CDR2 SYGVKD. Germline trimming cut 4 bases from V and 7 bases from J; bases unmatched to any gene: 12. The CDR3 consists of 15 residues. The CDR3 DNA sequence: TGTGCCATCAGTGGGACCGGGACAGAGGGGGGTGGCTACACCTTC. Protein product: CAISGTGTEGGGYTF.

This clonotype showed up just a few times. The chain employs TRBV20-1 and TRBJ1-1, with 11 nucleotides matching TRBD1. The J segment lost 6 bases and the V segment lost 6 bases, leaving 6 bases of the junction unmatched. The length of the CDR3 is 13 residues. The germline CDR1 and CDR2 sequences are DFQATT and SNEGSKA (reference sequence). CDR3 protein: CSAPGQGASEAFF. The CDR3 DNA reads as TGCAGTGCGCCTGGACAGGGGGCTTCTGAAGCTTTCTTT.

This clonotype showed up many times. The V call is TRBV7-6, the J call TRBJ2-1; 8 nucleotides agree with TRBD1. Germline V gene sequence: CDR1 SGHVS, CDR2 FNYEAQ. The CDR3 extends over 15 amino acids. The trim removed 2 bases at V and 8 bases at J, leaving 8 bases unmatched. CDR3 nucleotides: TGTGCCAGCAGCTTATGGACAGGGTCATACGATGAGCAGTTCTTC. Translation: CASSLWTGSYDEQFF.

This clonotype was observed a few times. V and J are TRBV5-1 and TRBJ2-1; D gene uncertain. CDR3 size: 15 residues. V was trimmed by 5 bases and J by 5 bases, leaving 17 bases between them. Looked up from germline, CDR1 is SGHRS and CDR2 is YFSETQ. The CDR3 reads CASRLFGPLDNEQFF. The CDR3 DNA is TGCGCCAGCAGACTGTTTGGGCCACTCGACAATGAGCAGTTCTTC.

This clonotype was seen at least ten times. The chain has TRBV7-9 and TRBJ1-1; D is unclear. The CDR3 has 16 amino acids. V lost 3 bases to trimming and J lost 4 bases, with 18 bases between them. The germline gives CDR1 SEHNR, CDR2 FQNEAQ (reference sequence). The DNA of the CDR3 is TGTGCCAGCAGCTTTGGTTCGCGTTGGGGAGGCACTGAAGCTTTCTTT. Translation gives CASSFGSRWGGTEAFF.

The V gene is TRBV27, the J gene TRBJ2-1; the D gene is possibly TRBD2 (5 bases). The CDR3 contains 13 residues. The V gene lost 2 bases and the J gene lost 10 bases, with 12 bases spanning the gap. Germline CDR1 is MNHEY and CDR2 is SMNVEV (reference sequence). CDR3 coding DNA: TGTGCCAGCAGTTTAGGCGACTATACCGAGCAGTTCTTC. Amino acids: CASSLGDYTEQFF.

The rearrangement joins TRBV20-1 to TRBJ2-3; 16 nucleotides line up with TRBD2. The CDR3 consists of 16 residues. V lost 5 bases, J lost 6 bases, and 8 bases stayed unmatched. From germline, CDR1 is DFQATT and CDR2 SNEGSKA (reference sequence). The CDR3 region is CSAEMGLAGGSDTQYF. CDR3 coding DNA: TGCAGTGCTGAAATGGGACTAGCGGGAGGGTCCGATACGCAGTATTTT.

This clonotype was recorded only once. The rearrangement links TRBV7-8 to TRBJ2-1; TRBD2 agrees at 12 bases. Trimming cost V 5 bases and J 6 bases; bases outside gene matches: 8. The CDR3 is 16 residues long. Germline values: CDR1 SGHVS, CDR2 FQNEAQ. The DNA for the CDR3 is TGTGCCAGCAGCGCCAGCCTAGCGGGGGGGCTCAATGAGCAGTTCTTC. As protein: CASSASLAGGLNEQFF.

The sample holds a few counts of this clonotype. The J gene is TRBJ1-6, the V gene TRBV12-3 or TRBV12-4, with 7 bases fitting TRBD1. This CDR3 region has 13 residues. The trim removed 6 bases at V and 7 bases at J, leaving 3 bases unmatched. The DNA of the CDR3 is TGTGCCAGCAGGGGACAGCCAAATTCACCCCTCCACTTT. It translates to CASRGQPNSPLHF.

The chain is built from TRBV7-2 and TRBJ2-1; the D is unclear. V was pared by 5 bases and J by 2 bases, with 13 bases between. This CDR3 has 15 residues. The germline V gene encodes CDR1 SGHTA and CDR2 FQGNSA. CDR3 sequence (DNA): TGTGCCAGCAGCCCGAGACGTGAGCCCTACAATGAGCAGTTCTTC. This translates into CASSPRREPYNEQFF.

This clonotype was seen a handful of times. This sequence joins TRBV18 and TRBJ2-3; TRBD1 matches at 9 bases. This CDR3 comprises 15 residues. CDR1 is KGHSH, CDR2 LQKENI, per germline. The V gene end was trimmed by 3 bases and the J gene end by 6 bases; junction bases not matched to a gene: 7. CDR3 nucleotide sequence: TGTGCCAGCTCACCGGGACAGGGAAGAGGGGATACGCAGTATTTT. Translating it yields CASSPGQGRGDTQYF.

CDR3 sequence: CASRGGGPSSGANVLTF. DNA of the CDR3: TGTGCCAGCAGGGGGGGAGGGCCGAGCTCTGGGGCCAACGTCCTGACTTTC. V gene TRBV11-3 combines with J gene TRBJ2-6; TRBD2 agrees at 7 bases. V gave up 6 bases and J gave up 0 bases; unmatched junction bases: 8. Germline CDR1 and CDR2: SGHNT and YENEEA. This CDR3 comprises 17 residues.

In its sample, this clonotype was seen many times. The rearrangement uses TRBV12-3 or TRBV12-4 and TRBJ2-5, with a possible D match to TRBD2 (5 bases). The CDR3 consists of 13 residues. The V end lost 5 bases, the J end lost 1 base, and 8 bases lay between the germline ends. The CDR3 spells CASSTGGQETQYF. In DNA form, the CDR3 reads TGTGCCAGCAGTACCGGAGGCCAAGAGACCCAGTACTTC.

V and J are TRBV5-1 and TRBJ2-3; TRBD2 might be the D (6 bases). The germline CDR1 and CDR2 sequences are SGHRS and YFSETQ. V lost 0 bases to trimming and J lost 0 bases, with 11 bases between them. The CDR3 consists of 16 residues. The CDR3: CASSLAPGVSTDTQYF. CDR3 in DNA: TGCGCCAGCAGCTTGGCCCCGGGGGTGAGCACAGATACGCAGTATTTT.

Only a few counts were recorded for this clonotype. The chain joins TRBV3-1 to TRBJ1-5; TRBD1 matches at 9 bases. Germline CDR1 is LGHDT and CDR2 is YNNKEL (reference sequence). V trimming: 3 bases; J trimming: 7 bases; junction bases outside the gene matches: 7. The CDR3 totals 15 residues. CDR3 DNA sequence: TGTGCCAGCAGCCACTGGGGACAGGGAGAACAGCCCCAGCATTTT. Encoded protein: CASSHWGQGEQPQHF.

This clonotype came up a few times. The chain joins TRBV6-1 to TRBJ1-1, with 8 bases fitting TRBD1. The CDR3 runs 15 residues. The junction had 12 bases not matched to a gene; V was cut back by 10 bases and J by 2 bases. Germline V lookup: CDR1 MNHNS, CDR2 SASEGT. CDR3 loop: CATLMRGTGNTEAFF. The CDR3 DNA is TGTGCCACCCTAATGAGGGGGACAGGCAACACTGAAGCTTTCTTT.